These 9 T cell receptor beta chains were all obtained from the same sample, sequenced in a study of control samples from healthy donors and cancer patients. The protocol was immunoSEQ multiplex PCR, while the TCRdb copy is restricted to in-frame clones and leaves out a portion. Among about 230,000 clones, roughly 82% were seen once, and the ten largest hold more than 10%. Sequencing input: PBMCs. The receptors were gathered from a woman in her sixties with lung cancer.

The rearrangement joins TRBV2 to TRBJ2-1; the D is unclear. Trimming cost V 2 bases and J 5 bases, with 7 bases left between them. Per the germline V gene, CDR1 is SNHLY and CDR2 is FYNNEI. CDR3 length: 13 residues. The CDR3 nucleotides are TGTGCCAGCAGTGAAAATGGGGACAATGAGCAGTTCTTC. This gives the protein CASSENGDNEQFF.

This sequence joins TRBV9 and TRBJ2-3; 7 bases agree with TRBD2. The V gene end was trimmed by 2 bases and the J gene end by 2 bases; junction bases not matched to a gene: 8. The germline gives CDR1 SGDLS, CDR2 YYNGEE. The CDR3 length is 16 residues. DNA for the CDR3: TGTGCCAGCAGCGTTGGGAGGGGACGGGTCACAGATACGCAGTATTTT. Protein sequence: CASSVGRGRVTDTQYF. The full variable domain, with the rest looked up from reference TRBV9 and TRBJ2-3, is DSGVTQTPKHLITATGQRVTLRCSPRSGDLSVYWYQQSLDQGLQFLIQYYNGEERAKGNILERFSAQQFPDLHSELNLSSLELGDSALYFCASSVGRGRVTDTQYFGPGTRLTVL.

CDR3 nucleotides: TGTGCCAGCAGTTATACAGGGGAGGGTAATGGCTACACCTTC. It translates to CASSYTGEGNGYTF. The V and J genes are TRBV2 and TRBJ1-2; TRBD1 agrees at 7 bases. The J segment lost 6 bases and the V segment lost 5 bases, leaving 9 bases of the junction unmatched. The CDR3 runs to 14 residues. The germline V gene encodes CDR1 SNHLY and CDR2 FYNNEI. The variable domain in full, with the rest retrieved from reference TRBV2 and TRBJ1-2, is EPEVTQTPSHQVTQMGQEVILRCVPISNHLYFYWYRQILGQKVEFLVSFYNNEISEKSEIFDDQFSVERPDGSNFTLKIRSTKLEDSAMYFCASSYTGEGNGYTFGSGTRLTVV.

The chain carries TRBV11-3 and TRBJ2-7; 10 nucleotides match TRBD1. This CDR3 is built from 17 residues. CDR1 SGHNT and CDR2 YENEEA come from the germline V gene. V lost 1 base to trimming and J lost 5 bases; unmatched junction nucleotides: 11. The CDR3 DNA is TGTGCCAGCAGCTTAGCCAGTGGAGGGACAGGGGACGACGAGCAGTACTTC. Its protein product is CASSLASGGTGDDEQYF.

This chain links TRBV2 with TRBJ2-7; 14 nucleotides agree with TRBD2. The V segment lost 8 bases and the J segment 2 bases; nucleotides outside the gene matches: 5. CDR1 and CDR2 (germline): SNHLY, FYNNEI. CDR3 size: 15 residues. For the CDR3, the DNA is TGTGCCAGCGCGGGACTAGCGGGGGCAGCCTACGAGCAGTACTTC. Its protein is CASAGLAGAAYEQYF.

This clone appeared a few times. The V call is TRBV7-9, the J call TRBJ2-7; TRBD2 aligns across 8 bases. Germline-derived CDR1 and CDR2 are SEHNR and FQNEAQ (reference sequence). This CDR3 spans 16 amino acids. J gave up 0 bases and V 5 bases, and 9 bases lay outside the gene matches. CDR3 nucleotide sequence: TGTGCCAGCAGCCGAATGGGAGCGGGGGACTCCTACGAGCAGTACTTC. It is translated as CASSRMGAGDSYEQYF. The full variable domain, rest sourced from reference TRBV7-9 and TRBJ2-7, is DTGVSQNPRHKITKRGQNVTFRCDPISEHNRLYWYRQTLGQGPEFLTYFQNEAQLEKSRLLSDRFSAERPKGSFSTLEIQRTEQGDSAMYLCASSRMGAGDSYEQYFGPGTRLTVT.

This rearrangement joins TRBV6-1 to TRBJ2-3, with 11 bases identical to TRBD1. Trimming cost V 2 bases and J 3 bases; bases outside gene matches: 1. CDR3 size: 15 residues. Germline V gene data show CDR1 as MNHNS and CDR2 as SASEGT. The DNA for the CDR3 is TGTGCCAGCAGTGAACGGGACAGGGGGACAGATACGCAGTATTTT. This sequence encodes CASSERDRGTDTQYF.

The CDR3 region has the DNA TGTGCCAGCAGCTTAGGGACTAGCGAGACCCAGTACTTC. It codes for CASSLGTSETQYF. The V and J genes are TRBV7-2 and TRBJ2-5; 8 bases fit TRBD2. The CDR3 is 13 amino acids. Germline values: CDR1 SGHTA, CDR2 FQGNSA. V dropped 1 base and J dropped 5; count of bases not matched to a gene: 0.

The genes are TRBV30 and TRBJ1-2; D may be TRBD1 (5 bases). The ends were cut back, 4 bases at V and 4 bases at J, with 10 bases in the middle. The CDR3 has 12 amino acids. CDR1 GTSNPN and CDR2 SVGIG come from the germline V gene (reference sequence). In DNA, the CDR3 is TGTGCCTGGACACAGACAGCCTATGGCTACACCTTC. This encodes CAWTQTAYGYTF.